This T cell receptor (beta chain) was sequenced in a study of blood T cell repertoires in COVID-19. Study summary: Acute and convalescent COVID-19 specimens originated in the United States, Italy and Spain. Sample material is recorded as cDNA or gDNA derived from T cells, B-cell-depleted T cells, or PBMCs.

Germline assignment: CDR1 MNHEY and CDR2 SMNVEV (reference sequence). Trimming cost V 5 bases and J 1 base, with 11 bases left between them. This CDR3 has 14 amino acids. Clones were sequenced by immunoSEQ multiplex PCR, and TCRdb holds only the in-frame ones, with some missing. The repertoire holds a few hundred thousand clones, with about 90% as singletons. This chain links TRBV27 with TRBJ1-2, with TRBD1 as a possible D gene (6 bases). The source material was peripheral blood. This sequence was found in a person under 35 with COVID-19, enrolled during active disease. CDR3 nucleotide sequence: TGTGCCAGCAGTGTTGACAGGAGTAACTATGGCTACACCTTC. This codes for CASSVDRSNYGYTF.